Listed below are T cell receptor beta chains from one sample, sequenced in a study of human T cells and chemical hapten exposure. TCRdb re-called the RACE reads with MiXCR, one entry per CDR3 protein. Here the sample spans 300,000 to 400,000 distinct CDR3 sequences, about 7% being singletons. Sequences were derived from whole blood, sampled in connection with sensitization to the hapten diphenylcyclopropenone (DPC). All receptors derive from a woman in her late teens or twenties with alopecia areata. Some clones in this sample may be carry-over from other donors' samples. The CDR3 runs from the conserved cysteine through the conserved F or W. A D gene is named only where the DNA matches it firmly. Clone size is given for some rows only: seen once, a few or many times, or a class if the clone is expanded.

abundance	d_gene	v_gene	j_gene	CDR3aa	CDR3nt
few	TRBD1	TRBV29-1	TRBJ2-2	CSVGQSNTGELFF	TGCAGCGTGGGACAGTCGAACACCGGGGAGCTGTTTTTT
many	TRBD1	TRBV7-9	TRBJ2-3	CASMIQGVTDTQYF	TGTGCCAGCATGATACAGGGGGTCACAGATACGCAGTATTTT
few	NA	TRBV6-5	TRBJ1-4	CASSYSQSTNEKLFF	TGTGCCAGCAGTTATTCACAGTCAACTAATGAAAAACTGTTTTTT
NA	TRBD1	TRBV27	TRBJ2-7	CASSGTGEAYEQYF	TGTGCCAGCAGCGGGACAGGGGAAGCCTACGAGCAGTACTTC
NA	NA	TRBV5-1	TRBJ2-3	CASLSAGTDTQYF	TGCGCCAGCCTCTCGGCGGGGACAGATACGCAGTATTTT
NA	TRBD1	TRBV5-1	TRBJ2-5	CASSLAPAGGQETQYF	TGCGCCAGCAGCTTGGCCCCGGCAGGGGGCCAAGAGACCCAGTACTTC
many	NA	TRBV7-2	TRBJ2-3	CASSLTGSGTQYF	TGTGCCAGCAGCTTAACAGGGTCCGGTACGCAGTATTTT
few	NA	TRBV20-1	TRBJ1-3	CSASGPDGSGNTIYF	TGCAGTGCTAGTGGACCGGACGGATCTGGAAACACCATATATTTT
many	TRBD1	TRBV7-9	TRBJ2-7	CASSLVWDREPYEQYF	TGTGCCAGCAGCTTAGTTTGGGACAGGGAGCCCTACGAGCAGTACTTC
NA	NA	TRBV7-2	TRBJ1-4	CASSLNGQKLFF	TGTGCCAGCAGCTTAAATGGCCAAAAACTGTTTTTT
NA	NA	TRBV6-2/TRBV6-3	TRBJ1-3	CASSYSAGSSGNTIYF	TGTGCCAGCAGTTACTCGGCGGGGAGCTCTGGAAACACCATATATTTT
NA	TRBD1	TRBV6-6	TRBJ2-5	CATWTGKEETQYF	TGTGCCACCTGGACAGGGAAGGAAGAGACCCAGTACTTC
many	NA	TRBV29-1	TRBJ1-5	CSVGGGSQPQHF	TGCAGCGTTGGGGGGGGGTCTCAGCCCCAGCATTTT
NA	NA	TRBV6-2/TRBV6-3	TRBJ2-1	CASSSILEQFF	TGTGCCAGCAGTTCCATACTAGAGCAGTTCTTC
NA	NA	TRBV6-6	TRBJ1-2	CASSYSVRGVDYGYTF	TGTGCCAGCAGTTACTCGGTTCGGGGGGTGGACTATGGCTACACCTTC
NA	NA	TRBV6-5	TRBJ2-2	CASSSPTGNTGELFF	TGTGCCAGCAGTTCCCCGACAGGGAACACCGGGGAGCTGTTTTTT
few	NA	TRBV7-2	TRBJ1-4	CASKLDRSANEKLFF	TGTGCCAGCAAACTCGACAGGTCTGCTAATGAAAAACTGTTTTTT
many	TRBD1	TRBV7-6	TRBJ1-1	CASSLFTRGTEAFF	TGTGCCAGCAGCCTATTCACCAGGGGGACTGAAGCTTTCTTT
many	TRBD1	TRBV12-3/TRBV12-4	TRBJ1-2	CASTRDRGYGYTF	TGTGCCAGCACCCGGGACAGGGGATATGGCTACACCTTC
few	NA	TRBV12-3/TRBV12-4	TRBJ2-1	CASSLGVTSYNEQFF	TGTGCCAGCAGTTTAGGGGTGACCTCCTACAATGAGCAGTTCTTC
few	TRBD2	TRBV4-2	TRBJ2-5	CASSQDSGGGQETQYF	TGTGCCAGCAGCCAAGATTCAGGCGGGGGTCAAGAGACCCAGTACTTC
NA	TRBD2	TRBV2	TRBJ2-3	CASSELLAARTDTQYF	TGTGCCAGCAGTGAATTACTAGCGGCACGCACAGATACGCAGTATTTT
NA	NA	TRBV6-2/TRBV6-3	TRBJ1-1	CASKFLSLNTEAFF	TGTGCCAGCAAATTTCTTAGCTTGAACACTGAAGCTTTCTTT
few	NA	TRBV7-8	TRBJ2-5	CASSSGLPRGQETQYF	TGTGCCAGCAGCTCTGGACTTCCGCGAGGACAAGAGACCCAGTACTTC
NA	NA	TRBV12-3/TRBV12-4	TRBJ2-1	CASGRTNEQFF	TGTGCCAGTGGTAGGACGAATGAGCAGTTCTTC
NA	TRBD2	TRBV6-5	TRBJ2-7	CASSYSAGGDYEQYF	TGTGCCAGCAGTTACTCGGCGGGGGGAGACTACGAGCAGTACTTC
many	NA	TRBV27	TRBJ2-7	CASSFGKATYEQYF	TGTGCCAGCAGTTTCGGCAAGGCTACATACGAGCAGTACTTC
NA	TRBD2	TRBV11-2	TRBJ2-1	CASRPERGAYNEQFF	TGTGCCAGCAGACCCGAGCGGGGGGCTTACAATGAGCAGTTCTTC
many	NA	TRBV5-5	TRBJ2-1	CASSPDPYGDDEQFF	TGTGCCAGCAGCCCGGACCCATACGGGGATGATGAGCAGTTCTTC
many	TRBD1	TRBV4-3	TRBJ2-2	CASSQGTGGTGELFF	TGCGCCAGCAGCCAAGGGACAGGAGGCACCGGGGAGCTGTTTTTT
many	NA	TRBV6-2/TRBV6-3	TRBJ1-1	CASSTYTEAFF	TGTGCCAGCAGCACATACACTGAAGCTTTCTTT
NA	NA	TRBV20-1	TRBJ2-1	CSAREPSNNEQFF	TGCAGTGCTAGAGAACCCTCGAACAATGAGCAGTTCTTC
many	NA	TRBV5-1	TRBJ2-3	CASTYTDTQYF	TGCGCCAGCACTTACACAGATACGCAGTATTTT
few	TRBD2	TRBV6-5	TRBJ2-1	CASSYETSGARYYNEQFF	TGTGCCAGCAGTTACGAGACTAGCGGGGCCCGTTACTACAATGAGCAGTTCTTC
NA	TRBD1	TRBV28	TRBJ1-2	CASREQGAWYGYTF	TGTGCCAGCAGGGAACAGGGGGCTTGGTATGGCTACACCTTC
NA	NA	TRBV12-3/TRBV12-4	TRBJ1-4	CASSYDPRAGLFF	TGTGCCAGCAGCTACGACCCCCGCGCGGGACTGTTTTTT
NA	NA	TRBV7-3	TRBJ1-1	CASSLGGGIDTEAFF	TGTGCCAGCAGCTTAGGGGGCGGAATAGACACTGAAGCTTTCTTT
few	NA	TRBV7-9	TRBJ1-3	CASTPRTAGNTIYF	TGTGCCAGCACGCCGAGGACAGCTGGAAACACCATATATTTT
NA	TRBD1	TRBV7-9	TRBJ2-7	CASSLSHRGEEQYF	TGTGCCAGCAGCTTATCTCACAGGGGTGAGGAGCAGTACTTC
many	TRBD1	TRBV10-3	TRBJ2-7	CAISESRYRGNEQYF	TGTGCCATCAGTGAGTCCCGATACAGGGGCAACGAGCAGTACTTC